The T cell receptor (beta chain) under discussion was sequenced for a study of STAT3 mutations in large granular lymphocyte leukemia. After removal of 3 bases from V and 2 bases from J, the junction contained 2 bases not matched to a gene. From germline, CDR1 is KGHSH and CDR2 LQKENI. The CDR3 runs to 15 residues. Study-level points and caveats: In T-cell large granular lymphocyte leukemia, about half of patients showed multiple immunodominant subclonotypes.

This table comes from immunoSEQ multiplex PCR, and its TCRdb copy is limited to in-frame clones, with some not included. The table lists 30,000 to 45,000 clones, 88% of them singletons. A remark on this clone: Its antigen is undetermined.

The receptor was isolated from a human donor with T large granular lymphocyte leukemia. Some clones in this sample may be carry-over from other donors' samples. The V call is TRBV18, the J call TRBJ2-3, with 10 bases that match TRBD1. The sample taken for sequencing was PBMCs. CDR3 protein: CASSPRQGATDTQYF. CDR3 coding DNA: TGTGCCAGCTCACCGCGACAGGGGGCCACAGATACGCAGTATTTT.